This is a list of T cell receptor beta chains from one sample in a study of OX40 agonist ivuxolimab in advanced cancers. Produced via immunoSEQ multiplex PCR; TCRdb's table is partial and in-frame only. The sample includes around 72,000 clones, around 91% seen only once; the top ten take 0.94%. The sequences come from CD4+ or CD8+ T cells sorted from blood, collected in a trial of the OX40 agonist ivuxolimab. Every receptor here comes from an adult with an advanced solid tumor such as melanoma, head and neck, liver or kidney cancer. CDR3s include the opening cysteine and the closing phenylalanine or tryptophan. The D gene is left open where the match is weak. Size is omitted from some rows. Given values are once, few, many or a class for expanded clones.

TRBD1	TRBV5-1	13	TRBJ2-1	NA	CASSPGQYNEQFF	TGCGCCAGCAGCCCGGGACAGTATAATGAGCAGTTCTTC
TRBD1	TRBV27	15	TRBJ1-1	NA	CASSSLDRGYTEAFF	TGTGCCAGCAGTTCCTTAGACAGGGGCTACACTGAAGCTTTCTTT
NA	TRBV18	11	TRBJ2-5	NA	CASSLQETQYF	TGTGCCAGCTCTCTACAAGAGACCCAGTACTTC
TRBD1	TRBV11-3	18	TRBJ2-6	NA	CASSLDGQGALGANVLTF	TGTGCCAGCAGCTTAGACGGACAGGGGGCGCTTGGGGCCAACGTCCTGACTTTC
TRBD1	TRBV2	14	TRBJ2-2	NA	CASSADRVTGELFF	TGTGCCAGCAGCGCCGACAGGGTCACCGGGGAGCTGTTTTTT
NA	TRBV2	14	TRBJ1-5	NA	CASRETGLGQPQHF	TGTGCCAGCAGGGAAACAGGGTTAGGTCAGCCCCAGCATTTT
TRBD2	TRBV12-5	17	TRBJ2-1	NA	CASGSSPTAGIYNEQFF	TGTGCTAGTGGTTCATCTCCGACAGCGGGAATATACAATGAGCAGTTCTTC
NA	TRBV15	16	TRBJ2-1	NA	CATSRDARDFYNEQFF	TGTGCCACCAGCAGAGATGCCAGAGACTTCTACAATGAGCAGTTCTTC
TRBD1	TRBV7-8	13	TRBJ1-5	NA	CASSFRGGQPQHF	TGTGCCAGCAGCTTCAGGGGGGGCCAGCCCCAGCATTTT
TRBD2	TRBV10-3	14	TRBJ2-1	NA	CAIKSGLAENEQFF	TGTGCCATCAAGTCGGGACTAGCGGAGAATGAGCAGTTCTTC
TRBD2	TRBV6-5	15	TRBJ2-2	NA	CASSKGLARGGELFF	TGTGCCAGCAGTAAAGGACTAGCAAGGGGCGGGGAGCTGTTTTTT
TRBD2	TRBV5-1	15	TRBJ2-3	NA	CASSRTSGTPDTQYF	TGCGCCAGCAGCCGGACTAGCGGGACCCCAGATACGCAGTATTTT
NA	TRBV7-2	10	TRBJ2-1	NA	CASGRDEQFF	TGTGCCAGCGGACGGGATGAGCAGTTCTTC
NA	TRBV6-1	16	TRBJ2-1	NA	CASSAPRGVMGNEQFF	TGTGCCAGCAGTGCCCCTAGGGGAGTCATGGGCAATGAGCAGTTCTTC
NA	TRBV2	12	TRBJ1-2	NA	CAVGRAGYGYTF	TGTGCTGTGGGGAGGGCAGGCTATGGCTACACCTTC
TRBD2	TRBV11-3	14	TRBJ2-3	NA	CASSLDPGTSGVYF	TGTGCCAGCAGCTTAGACCCCGGGACTAGCGGGGTGTATTTT
NA	TRBV5-4	15	TRBJ2-3	NA	CASSLVGSGMNTQYF	TGTGCCAGCAGCTTGGTCGGGTCAGGGATGAATACGCAGTATTTT
TRBD2	TRBV25-1	16	TRBJ2-3	once	CASSGGLAGGTDTQYF	TGTGCCAGCAGTGGAGGACTAGCGGGGGGCACAGATACGCAGTATTTT
NA	TRBV7-8	13	TRBJ2-2	NA	CASSLAGTGELFF	TGTGCCAGCAGCTTAGCCGGCACCGGGGAGCTGTTTTTT
NA	TRBV11-3	16	TRBJ1-4	NA	CASSPPDLPVEEKLFF	TGTGCCAGCAGCCCCCCCGACCTTCCCGTGGAAGAAAAACTGTTTTTT
TRBD2	TRBV7-2	15	TRBJ2-3	NA	CASSFGGRVTDTQYF	TGTGCCAGCAGCTTTGGCGGGAGGGTCACAGATACGCAGTATTTT
TRBD1	TRBV5-6	15	TRBJ1-4	NA	CASSLVGRGNEKLFF	TGTGCCAGCAGCTTGGTGGGCAGGGGGAATGAAAAACTGTTTTTT
NA	TRBV29-1	14	TRBJ1-3	NA	CSVLVGVSGNTIYF	TGCAGCGTTCTGGTAGGGGTGTCAGGAAACACCATATATTTT
NA	TRBV7-3	15	TRBJ1-2	NA	CASSLTSASPGGYTF	TGTGCCAGCAGCTTAACTTCCGCAAGCCCAGGGGGCTACACCTTC
TRBD2	TRBV30	13	TRBJ2-3	NA	CAWSVVTSDTQYF	TGTGCCTGGAGTGTGGTTACTAGCGACACGCAGTATTTT